The entry that follows covers one T cell receptor beta chain sequence. In the study's own analysis: How many nucleated cells were present was estimated from reference gene primer amplification. The protocol was immunoSEQ multiplex PCR, while the TCRdb copy is restricted to in-frame clones and leaves out a portion. V and J calls plus clone size are reproduced from that table; the DNA served to infer D and trimming. This sample has about 100,000 clones, with approximately 92% found just once. The sample is drawn from a study of blood T cell repertoires in COVID-19. Study context: The analysed material was cDNA or gDNA that came from T cells, B-cell-depleted T cells, or PBMCs.

The TCR was taken from a woman of 80 years or more with acute or convalescent COVID-19. The sample consisted of peripheral blood.

CDR3 nucleotides: TGCGCCAGCAGCCAAGATAGCGGGGGCGCTGAAGCTTTCTTT. Protein: CASSQDSGGAEAFF. The chain employs TRBV4-1 and TRBJ1-1; weak D call: TRBD1 (6 bases). CDR1 MGHRA and CDR2 YSYEKL come from the germline V gene. CDR3 length: 14 amino acids. V lost 0 bases, J lost 6 bases, and 11 bases lay in between.